These T cell receptor beta chains were read from a single sample in a study of human T cells and chemical hapten exposure. TCRdb re-derived calls from the RACE reads in MiXCR, one entry per CDR3 protein. Of 300,000 to 450,000 distinct CDR3 sequences detected, 4.5% to 5.5% appear once; the ten largest clones hold 2.6%. The sequencing here drew on whole blood, taken in connection with sensitization to the hapten diphenylcyclopropenone (DPC). These receptors originate from a woman aged 50 to 60 with alopecia areata. Some clones in this sample may be carry-over from other donors' samples. Both conserved end residues are part of each CDR3. D genes are given only for firm matches. Some rows have no size entry. The others give once, few or many, or a class for an expanded clone.

j_call d_call v_call clone_size cdr3_aa cdr3_nt
TRBJ2-4 NA TRBV30 NA CAWSVQGIIAKNIQYF TGTGCCTGGAGTGTACAAGGGATTATAGCCAAAAACATTCAGTACTTC
TRBJ1-4 TRBD1 TRBV28 many CASRAGTGNEKLFF TGTGCCAGCAGGGCCGGGACAGGGAACGAAAAACTGTTTTTT
TRBJ2-6 NA TRBV3-1 many CATTTSGANVLTF TGTGCCACCACAACTAGCGGGGCCAACGTCCTGACTTTC
TRBJ1-4 NA TRBV3-1 many CASSRDSNEKLFF TGTGCCAGCAGCCGGGACTCTAATGAAAAACTGTTTTTT
TRBJ1-2 NA TRBV29-1 NA CSVEGEANYGYTF TGCAGCGTTGAAGGGGAAGCTAACTATGGCTACACCTTC
TRBJ1-2 NA TRBV19 NA CASSTGFGYTF TGTGCCAGTAGTACGGGGTTTGGCTACACCTTC
TRBJ2-3 TRBD1 TRBV12-5 NA CASGQDRGGRDTQYF TGTGCTAGTGGCCAAGACAGGGGAGGTAGAGATACGCAGTATTTT
TRBJ2-1 TRBD1 TRBV12-3/TRBV12-4 many CASSPGQGVSSYNEQFF TGTGCCAGCAGCCCGGGACAGGGGGTTAGTTCCTACAATGAGCAGTTCTTC
TRBJ1-1 TRBD1 TRBV5-4 few CASSHRGLYTEAFF TGTGCCAGCAGTCACAGGGGGCTCTACACTGAAGCTTTCTTT
TRBJ2-3 TRBD2 TRBV12-3/TRBV12-4 few CASSQTSASTDTQYF TGTGCCAGCAGTCAGACTAGCGCTAGCACAGATACGCAGTATTTT
TRBJ1-6 NA TRBV4-2 many CASSQEQGPDSPLHF TGTGCCAGCAGCCAAGAACAGGGCCCTGACTCACCCCTCCACTTT
TRBJ2-5 TRBD2 TRBV19 many CASDRGSGIEETQYF TGTGCCAGTGACCGCGGTAGCGGGATCGAGGAGACCCAGTACTTC
TRBJ2-4 NA TRBV9 NA CASSETSRGAKNIQYF TGTGCCAGCAGCGAAACGAGTCGGGGGGCCAAAAACATTCAGTACTTC
TRBJ2-2 NA TRBV29-1 many CSVGTGVANTGELFF TGCAGCGTTGGTACAGGAGTTGCGAACACCGGGGAGCTGTTTTTT
TRBJ1-2 NA TRBV19 many CASSRTGTNYGYTF TGTGCCAGTAGTAGAACAGGGACCAACTATGGCTACACCTTC
TRBJ2-2 TRBD2 TRBV29-1 NA CSVAQTSGRPGELFF TGCAGCGTCGCGCAGACTAGCGGGAGGCCCGGGGAGCTGTTTTTT
TRBJ1-4 NA TRBV12-3/TRBV12-4 many CASSLDTPATNEKLFF TGTGCCAGCAGTTTAGACACCCCCGCAACTAATGAAAAACTGTTTTTT
TRBJ2-3 NA TRBV3-1 many CASSPRGGSTDTQYF TGTGCCAGCAGCCCCCGAGGGGGGTCCACAGATACGCAGTATTTT
TRBJ2-3 NA TRBV20-1 few CSASVGIGADTQYF TGCAGTGCCTCCGTCGGAATAGGGGCAGATACGCAGTATTTT
TRBJ2-3 TRBD2 TRBV24-1 NA CATGRGADTQYF TGTGCCACCGGGAGGGGCGCAGATACGCAGTATTTT
TRBJ1-5 NA TRBV12-3/TRBV12-4 NA CASDDRAENQPQHF TGTGCCAGCGATGACCGGGCAGAAAATCAGCCCCAGCATTTT
TRBJ2-6 NA TRBV5-1 many CASSLAVGSGANVLTF TGCGCCAGCAGCTTGGCCGTCGGCTCTGGGGCCAACGTCCTGACTTTC
TRBJ2-3 TRBD2 TRBV7-8 many CASSLGASGSATDTQYF TGTGCCAGCAGCTTAGGGGCTAGCGGGAGTGCCACAGATACGCAGTATTTT
TRBJ1-5 NA TRBV15 NA CATSRDRGSTQHF TGTGCCACCAGCAGAGATCGGGGGTCGACCCAGCATTTT
TRBJ2-3 TRBD1 TRBV5-1 few CASSTGQGGPDTQYF TGCGCCAGCAGTACGGGACAGGGTGGACCAGATACGCAGTATTTT
TRBJ1-5 NA TRBV7-8 NA CASSSQGISNQPQHF TGTGCCAGCAGCTCGCAGGGCATTAGCAATCAGCCCCAGCATTTT
TRBJ2-7 NA TRBV5-6 NA CASSTTSESEQYF TGTGCCAGCAGCACGACTAGTGAGTCCGAGCAGTACTTC
TRBJ1-1 TRBD1 TRBV29-1 many CSVQGVGTEAFF TGCAGCGTACAGGGGGTAGGGACTGAAGCTTTCTTT
TRBJ2-3 NA TRBV20-1 many CSAERQGTQYF TGCAGTGCCGAACGGCAGGGTACGCAGTATTTT
TRBJ2-1 NA TRBV27 few CASSPGTANEQFF TGTGCCAGCAGTCCGGGGACTGCAAATGAGCAGTTCTTC
TRBJ2-7 NA TRBV13 many CASSPSGWNEQYF TGTGCCAGCAGCCCGTCGGGGTGGAACGAGCAGTACTTC